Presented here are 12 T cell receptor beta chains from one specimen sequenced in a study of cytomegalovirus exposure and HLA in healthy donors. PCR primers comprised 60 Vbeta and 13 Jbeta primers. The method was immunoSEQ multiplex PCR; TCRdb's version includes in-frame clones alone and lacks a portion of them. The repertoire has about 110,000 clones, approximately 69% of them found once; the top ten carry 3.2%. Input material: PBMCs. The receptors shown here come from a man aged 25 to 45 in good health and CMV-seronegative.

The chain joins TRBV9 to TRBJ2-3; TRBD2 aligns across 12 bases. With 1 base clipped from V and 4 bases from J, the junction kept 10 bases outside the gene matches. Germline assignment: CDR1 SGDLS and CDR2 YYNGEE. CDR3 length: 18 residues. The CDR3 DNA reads TGTGCCAGCAGCGTATCTGTGGTGACTAGCGGGAGATCAGATACGCAGTATTTT. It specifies CASSVSVVTSGRSDTQYF.

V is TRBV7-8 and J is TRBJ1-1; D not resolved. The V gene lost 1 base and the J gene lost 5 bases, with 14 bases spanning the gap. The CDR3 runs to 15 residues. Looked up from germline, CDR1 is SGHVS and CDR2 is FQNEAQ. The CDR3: CASSLEFFSTTEAFF. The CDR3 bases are TGTGCCAGCAGCTTAGAGTTTTTCAGTACGACTGAAGCTTTCTTT.

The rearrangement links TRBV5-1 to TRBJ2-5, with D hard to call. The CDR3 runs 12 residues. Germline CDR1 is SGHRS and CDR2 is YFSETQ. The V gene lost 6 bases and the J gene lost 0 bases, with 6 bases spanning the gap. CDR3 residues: CASTENQETQYF. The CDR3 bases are TGCGCCAGCACTGAGAACCAAGAGACCCAGTACTTC.

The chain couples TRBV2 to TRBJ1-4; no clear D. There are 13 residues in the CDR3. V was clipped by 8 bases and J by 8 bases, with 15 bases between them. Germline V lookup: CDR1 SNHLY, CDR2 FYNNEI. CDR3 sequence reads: CASCGRQTEKLFF. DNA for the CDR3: TGTGCCAGCTGCGGGCGACAAACGGAAAAACTGTTTTTT. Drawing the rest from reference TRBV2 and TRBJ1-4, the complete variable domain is EPEVTQTPSHQVTQMGQEVILRCVPISNHLYFYWYRQILGQKVEFLVSFYNNEISEKSEIFDDQFSVERPDGSNFTLKIRSTKLEDSAMYFCASCGRQTEKLFFGSGTQLSVL.

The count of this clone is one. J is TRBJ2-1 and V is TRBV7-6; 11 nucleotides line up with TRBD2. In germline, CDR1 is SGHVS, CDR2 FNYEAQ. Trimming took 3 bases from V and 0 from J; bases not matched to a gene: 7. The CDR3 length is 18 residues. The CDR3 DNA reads TGTGCCAGCAGCTTGTTGGCTAGCGGGGGGAGCTCCTACAATGAGCAGTTCTTC. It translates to CASSLLASGGSSYNEQFF.

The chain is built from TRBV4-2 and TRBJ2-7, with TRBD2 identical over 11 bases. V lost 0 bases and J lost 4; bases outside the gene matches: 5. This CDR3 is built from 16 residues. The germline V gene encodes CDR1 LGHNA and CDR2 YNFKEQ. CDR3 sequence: CASSQDPTSGSYEQYF. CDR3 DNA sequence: TGTGCCAGCAGCCAAGATCCTACTAGCGGGAGTTACGAGCAGTACTTC.

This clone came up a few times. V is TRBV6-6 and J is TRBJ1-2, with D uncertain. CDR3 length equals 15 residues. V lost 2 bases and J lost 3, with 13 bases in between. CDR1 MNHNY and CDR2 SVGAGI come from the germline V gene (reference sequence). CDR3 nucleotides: TGTGCCAGCAGTTACGGGCCGAAAACCTACTATGGCTACACCTTC. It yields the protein CASSYGPKTYYGYTF.

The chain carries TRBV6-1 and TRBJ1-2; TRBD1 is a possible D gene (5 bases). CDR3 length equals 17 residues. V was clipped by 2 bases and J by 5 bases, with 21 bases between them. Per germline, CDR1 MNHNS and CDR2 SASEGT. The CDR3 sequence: CASSEWVLPGGEYGYTF. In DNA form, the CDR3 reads TGTGCCAGCAGTGAATGGGTCCTCCCCGGGGGGGAATATGGCTACACCTTC.

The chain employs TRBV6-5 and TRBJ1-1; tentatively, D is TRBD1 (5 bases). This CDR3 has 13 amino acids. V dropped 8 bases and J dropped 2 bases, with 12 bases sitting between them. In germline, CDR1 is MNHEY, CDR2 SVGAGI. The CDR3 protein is CASGRGYNTEAFF. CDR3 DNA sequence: TGTGCCAGCGGCCGGGGGTATAACACTGAAGCTTTCTTT.

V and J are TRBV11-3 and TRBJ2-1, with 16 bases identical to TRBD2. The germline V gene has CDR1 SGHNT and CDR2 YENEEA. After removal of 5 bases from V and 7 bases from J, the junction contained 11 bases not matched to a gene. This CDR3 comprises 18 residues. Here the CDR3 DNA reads TGTGCCAGCAGCAAGCGACCTCCGGGACTAGCGGGAGGGAATGAGCAGTTCTTC. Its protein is CASSKRPPGLAGGNEQFF.

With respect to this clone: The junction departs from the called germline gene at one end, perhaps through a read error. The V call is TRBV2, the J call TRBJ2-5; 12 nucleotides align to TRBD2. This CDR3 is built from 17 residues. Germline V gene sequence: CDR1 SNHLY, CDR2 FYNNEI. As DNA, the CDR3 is TGTGCCAGCAGAGAAGGTCTACTAGCGGGAGGACCAGAGACCCAGTACTTC. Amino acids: CASREGLLAGGPETQYF. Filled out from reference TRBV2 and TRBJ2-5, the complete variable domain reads EPEVTQTPSHQVTQMGQEVILRCVPISNHLYFYWYRQILGQKVEFLVSFYNNEISEKSEIFDDQFSVERPDGSNFTLKIRSTKLEDSAMYFCASREGLLAGGPETQYFGPGTRLLVL.

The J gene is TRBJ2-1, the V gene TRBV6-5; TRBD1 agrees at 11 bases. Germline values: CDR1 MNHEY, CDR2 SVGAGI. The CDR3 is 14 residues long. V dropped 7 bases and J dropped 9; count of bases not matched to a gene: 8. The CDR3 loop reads CASKGTGGIGEQFF. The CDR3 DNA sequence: TGTGCCAGCAAGGGGACAGGGGGAATTGGTGAGCAGTTCTTC.